This T cell receptor beta chain derives from a study of cytomegalovirus exposure and HLA in healthy donors. V shed 5 bases, J shed 8 bases, and the junction held 5 bases outside the gene matches. The CDR3 runs 13 residues. Germline V gene data show CDR1 as MNHNS and CDR2 as SASEGT. Whole-study results and caveats: Researchers reported that a few CMV-associated chains were confirmed in vitro as CMV antigen-specific.

Vbeta (60) and Jbeta (13) primers were used in the PCR. Authors' data handling: In a later analysis, of 80 million or so unique beta chains, approximately 10 million appeared in at least two donors. Using immunoSEQ multiplex PCR, the repertoire was profiled, and TCRdb retains in-frame clones only, with some absent. The DNA gave D and trimming, while V, J and clone size come from that table. The profile shows about 94,000 clones, around 8% of them singletons. This clone came up a few times. Its target is not known. The source material was PBMCs. This chain connects TRBV6-1 to TRBJ1-1; the match to TRBD1 covers 10 bases. The clonotype was recovered from a man aged 45 to 65 in good health and CMV-seronegative. The CDR3: CASSRDRGTEAFF. CDR3 nucleotides: TGTGCCAGCAGTCGGGACAGGGGCACCGAAGCTTTCTTT.